This paragraph covers one T cell receptor beta chain sequence. The antigen is undetermined. This sample stems from a study of shared clonotypes between healthy human individuals. Across the whole study: The people who gave samples were a couple of women and a few men aged 18 to 49. Each donor's CD4 naive and CD4 memory cells filled three plates apiece, CD8 naive two, and CD8 memory one. The study, taken as a whole, reports: A small donor pool kept down the genetic and exposure-history diversity that was represented. Rarefaction curves obtained for sorted subsets showed sequencing incomplete despite large depth.

Method: immunoSEQ multiplex PCR; TCRdb's copy keeps in-frame clones and lacks some. The sample shows a few million clones, roughly nine tenths of them seen only once. The CDR3 contains 15 residues. Germline trimming cut 4 bases from V and 5 bases from J; bases unmatched to any gene: 5. Germline V gene data show CDR1 as MNHNY and CDR2 as SVGAGI (reference sequence). The source is a man between 18 and 35 years old in good health. Sequenced: naive CD4+ T cells sorted from blood. Sample subset: CD45RA+ positively selected. This chain uses TRBV6-6 with TRBJ2-2; 9 bases match TRBD1. The CDR3 sequence is CASSWGQGGTGELFF. DNA for the CDR3: TGTGCCAGCAGTTGGGGACAGGGAGGGACCGGGGAGCTGTTTTTT.